Presented here are 27 T cell receptor beta chains from one specimen sequenced in a study of blood T cell repertoires in COVID-19. TCRdb's copy holds only in-frame clones and misses some; the assay was immunoSEQ multiplex PCR. The sample carries 100,000 or so clones, roughly 79% recorded once. Sequencing was performed on peripheral blood. All receptors come from a woman aged 65 to 85 with acute or convalescent COVID-19.

The chain combines TRBV6-1 with TRBJ2-2, with a possible D match to TRBD2 (6 bases). V lost 3 bases and J 1 base, leaving 15 bases between the germline ends. This CDR3 has 17 amino acids. Germline lookup yields CDR1 MNHNS and CDR2 SASEGT. Written as DNA, the CDR3 is TGTGCCAGCAGTGATAGGGCGAGGCGGGGGAACACCGGGGAGCTGTTTTTT. It encodes CASSDRARRGNTGELFF.

This clone was counted once. J is TRBJ1-2 and V is TRBV7-2; no clear D gene. The V gene's germline CDR1 is SGHTA and CDR2 FQGNSA. The CDR3 runs to 14 residues. V shed 1 base and J shed 2 bases, with 8 bases lying between them. The CDR3 spells CASSLDSLNYGYTF. CDR3 coding DNA: TGTGCCAGCAGCTTAGACAGTCTAAACTATGGCTACACCTTC.

In its sample, this clone was seen a few times. V usage is TRBV19 and J usage is TRBJ2-1; possibly TRBD1 for D (6 bases). Per the germline V gene, CDR1 is LNHDA and CDR2 is SQIVND (reference sequence). Trimming removed 6 bases from V and 8 bases from J, with 11 bases in between. The CDR3 consists of 12 residues. The DNA for the CDR3 is TGTGCCAGTAGCGGACAGTTATATGAGCAGTTCTTC. It yields the protein CASSGQLYEQFF.

The chain carries TRBV6-6 and TRBJ2-5, with D possibly matching TRBD2 (7 bases). The CDR3 contains 13 residues. V gave up 7 bases and J gave up 5 bases, with 14 bases separating them. Germline assignment: CDR1 MNHNY and CDR2 SVGAGI (reference sequence). In DNA, the CDR3 is TGTGCCAGCAATCGGGGGGCCGGGGAGACCCAGTACTTC. Amino acids: CASNRGAGETQYF.

The gene calls are TRBV2 and TRBJ1-1, with 7 bases matching TRBD1. This CDR3 has 13 residues. Germline V gives CDR1 SNHLY, CDR2 FYNNEI. The J segment lost 6 bases and the V segment lost 9 bases, leaving 10 bases of the junction unmatched. CDR3 sequence reads: CASETGSRAEAFF. The CDR3 coding sequence is TGTGCCAGTGAGACAGGGTCTCGCGCTGAAGCTTTCTTT.

The chain couples TRBV6-5 to TRBJ2-7, with 7 bases matching TRBD1. The CDR3 spans 13 residues. Per germline, CDR1 MNHEY and CDR2 SVGAGI. Unmatched junction bases numbered 8, after V lost 6 bases and J lost 6 bases. Here the CDR3 DNA reads TGTGCCAGCAGAACACAACAGGGGTCCGAGCAGTACGTC. It encodes CASRTQQGSEQYV.

The V call is TRBV5-4, the J call TRBJ1-2, with TRBD1 matching 8 bases. V shed 1 base, J shed 4 bases, and the junction held 6 bases outside the gene matches. Germline-derived CDR1 and CDR2 are SGHNT and YYREEE (reference sequence). The CDR3 length is 15 residues. Here the CDR3 DNA reads TGTGCCAGCAGCTTGCAGGGGGCAGACCCCTATGGCTACACCTTC. Protein product: CASSLQGADPYGYTF.

The chain combines TRBV9 with TRBJ2-5, with 8 bases that match TRBD1. Looked up from germline, CDR1 is SGDLS and CDR2 is YYNGEE. CDR3 length equals 17 residues. V shed 4 bases, J shed 5 bases, and the junction held 16 bases outside the gene matches. CDR3 in DNA: TGTGCCAGCAGCTCGGGGACCGGGACAGGCAACCTGGAGACCCAGTACTTC. Protein sequence: CASSSGTGTGNLETQYF.

This chain joins TRBV5-5 and TRBJ1-1; no reliable D call. CDR3 length: 13 amino acids. Trimming stripped 4 bases from V and 0 bases from J, with 7 bases between. Per germline, CDR1 SGHKS and CDR2 YYEKEE (reference sequence). CDR3 region: CASSPYLNTEAFF. In DNA form, the CDR3 reads TGTGCCAGCAGCCCTTATTTGAACACTGAAGCTTTCTTT. The full variable domain, with the rest looked up from reference TRBV5-5 and TRBJ1-1, is DAGVTQSPTHLIKTRGQQVTLRCSPISGHKSVSWYQQVLGQGPQFIFQYYEKEERGRGNFPDRFSARQFPNYSSELNVNALLLGDSALYLCASSPYLNTEAFFGQGTRLTVV.

This clone was counted between two and nine times. The rearrangement links TRBV7-9 to TRBJ1-2; 10 positions match TRBD1. This CDR3 contains 15 residues. V was pared by 4 bases and J by 8 bases, with 10 bases of the junction left unmatched. Germline V gene sequence: CDR1 SEHNR, CDR2 FQNEAQ (reference sequence). As DNA, the CDR3 is TGTGCCAGCAGCTCGGACAGGGGGGCATTCCGGGGCTACACCTTC. Translation gives CASSSDRGAFRGYTF.

The chain combines TRBV6-6 with TRBJ1-2; D remains unclear. Germline assignment: CDR1 MNHNY and CDR2 SVGAGI (reference sequence). V shed 2 bases and J shed 4 bases, with 8 bases lying between them. The CDR3 contains 13 residues. CDR3: CASSYDSIYGYTF. The DNA for the CDR3 is TGTGCCAGCAGTTACGACTCTATCTATGGCTACACCTTC.

On this clone: At one of its ends the junction is not consistent with the germline gene, which may arise from a read error. The J gene is TRBJ1-1, the V gene TRBV27; 7 bases align to TRBD1. The length of the CDR3 is 14 residues. Germline CDR1 and CDR2: MNHEY and SMNVEV (reference sequence). The CDR3, as DNA: TGTGCCAGCAGTCCGACAGGGTTGAAAACTGAAGCTTTCTTT. This encodes CASSPTGLKTEAFF.

V and J are TRBV5-6 and TRBJ2-2; weak D call: TRBD2 (7 bases). The germline CDR1 and CDR2 sequences are SGHDT and YYEEEE. The CDR3 length is 15 residues. With 4 bases removed from V and 4 bases from J, the gap between germline ends came to 14 bases. In nucleotides, the CDR3 is TGTGCCAGCAGCATCGGAGGGGGGGTCACCGGGGAGCTGTTTTTT. This encodes CASSIGGGVTGELFF.

The V and J genes are TRBV5-1 and TRBJ2-3; 7 nucleotides align to TRBD1. The V gene's germline CDR1 is SGHRS and CDR2 YFSETQ. This CDR3 comprises 15 residues. With V trimmed by 3 bases and J by 6 bases, 10 bases remained unmatched. In DNA form, the CDR3 reads TGCGCCAGCAGCTGGATTACAGGGGAACGGGATACGCAGTATTTT. Protein: CASSWITGERDTQYF.

J is TRBJ1-1 and V is TRBV2; weak D call: TRBD1 (6 bases). The CDR3 length is 13 residues. Trimming left V 7 bases short and J 3 bases short, with 12 bases between. Looked up from germline, CDR1 is SNHLY and CDR2 is FYNNEI. The CDR3 is CASMWTVDTEAFF. The DNA for the CDR3 is TGTGCCAGCATGTGGACAGTTGACACTGAAGCTTTCTTT.

This rearrangement joins TRBV3-1 (or the pseudogene TRBV3-2) to TRBJ2-3; no clear D gene. CDR3 size: 15 residues. The germline V and J ends were trimmed by 1 base and 0 bases, with 8 bases remaining between them. Looked up from germline, CDR1 is LGHDT and CDR2 is YNNKEL (reference sequence). CDR3 nucleotide sequence: TGTGCCAGCAGCCAAGGGGCTTCTAGCACAGATACGCAGTATTTT. Protein sequence: CASSQGASSTDTQYF.

The chain carries TRBV27 and TRBJ2-7; D possibly corresponds to TRBD2 (6 bases). The V and J ends lost 2 bases and 7 bases respectively, with 12 bases between them. Germline CDR1 is MNHEY and CDR2 is SMNVEV (reference sequence). The CDR3 loop spans 13 amino acids. The CDR3 is CASSLHLRGEQYF. As DNA, the CDR3 is TGTGCCAGCAGTTTACACCTACGGGGGGAGCAGTACTTC.

This chain connects TRBV6-4 to TRBJ1-1; tentative D call: TRBD1 (6 bases). Trimming left V 5 bases short and J 0 bases short, with 7 bases between. This CDR3 is 13 amino acids long. The germline V gene has CDR1 MRHNA and CDR2 SNTAGT. In DNA, the CDR3 is TGTGCCAGCAGTCAGGGGATGAACACTGAAGCTTTCTTT. Its protein product is CASSQGMNTEAFF.

This chain uses TRBV5-6 with TRBJ2-7, with D uncertain. CDR3 length: 13 amino acids. Per the germline V gene, CDR1 is SGHDT and CDR2 is YYEEEE. The germline V and J ends were trimmed by 5 bases and 3 bases, with 12 bases remaining between them. The CDR3 sequence: CASSSDKYYEQYV. CDR3 DNA: TGTGCCAGCAGTTCTGACAAATACTACGAGCAGTACGTC.

V gene TRBV6-2 or TRBV6-3 combines with J gene TRBJ1-3; the D is unclear. CDR3 length equals 16 residues. Trimming left V 7 bases short and J 0 bases short, with 16 bases between. The V gene's germline CDR1 is MNHEY and CDR2 SVGEGT. The CDR3 DNA reads TGTGCCAGCACCCCCCGAGACGGACTCTCTGGAAACACCATATATTTT. Amino acids: CASTPRDGLSGNTIYF.

The CDR3 region is CSVEDGQGTDTQYF. CDR3 nucleotides: TGCAGCGTTGAAGATGGGCAGGGCACAGATACGCAGTATTTT. The V gene is TRBV29-1, the J gene TRBJ2-3; D unclear. CDR1 and CDR2 (germline): SQVTM, ANQGSEA. The V end was cut by 0 bases, the J end by 1 base, with 8 bases between. The CDR3 has 14 residues.

The chain recombines TRBV3-1 (or the pseudogene TRBV3-2) with TRBJ2-3, with 8 positions matching TRBD1. The CDR3 sequence is 14 residues long. J lost 4 bases, V lost 2 bases, and 2 bases had no gene match. Germline CDR1 reads LGHDT; CDR2 reads YNNKEL (reference sequence). The CDR3, as DNA: TGTGCCAGCAGCCAACAGGGGGCGGCAGATACGCAGTATTTT. Protein: CASSQQGAADTQYF.

V gene TRBV7-8 combines with J gene TRBJ1-4; TRBD1 matches at 10 bases. J gave up 5 bases and V 5 bases, and 5 bases lay outside the gene matches. This CDR3 region has 15 residues. In germline, CDR1 is SGHVS, CDR2 FQNEAQ. In DNA form, the CDR3 reads TGTGCCAGCAGCGTCGACAGGGGGCGGAATGAAAAACTGTTTTTT. This sequence encodes CASSVDRGRNEKLFF.

J is TRBJ2-3 and V is TRBV13; 10 bases are shared with TRBD1. From germline, CDR1 is PRHDT and CDR2 FYEKMQ (reference sequence). The CDR3 is 16 amino acids. Trimming cost V 5 bases and J 6 bases; bases outside gene matches: 11. Here the CDR3 DNA reads TGTGCCAGCAGCACTAGGACAGGGGGGGATTTGGATACGCAGTATTTT. Its protein product is CASSTRTGGDLDTQYF.

The chain couples TRBV9 to TRBJ1-1, with 8 positions matching TRBD1. The germline gives CDR1 SGDLS, CDR2 YYNGEE. With V trimmed by 4 bases and J by 5 bases, 19 bases remained unmatched. The CDR3 is made up of 18 amino acids. The CDR3 bases are TGTGCCAGCAGCCCACCCCAGGGGACAGGATGGGGGTCGACTGAAGCTTTCTTT. Translated: CASSPPQGTGWGSTEAFF.

The rearrangement links TRBV5-1 to TRBJ2-3; TRBD2 matches 7 bases. The junction had 10 bases not matched to a gene; V was cut back by 5 bases and J by 1 base. The CDR3 spans 16 residues. Germline assignment: CDR1 SGHRS and CDR2 YFSETQ. CDR3 coding DNA: TGCGCCAGCAGAGTTGGGAGGGGCTTTCGCACAGATACGCAGTATTTT. It specifies CASRVGRGFRTDTQYF. Drawing the rest from reference TRBV5-1 and TRBJ2-3, the complete variable domain is KAGVTQTPRYLIKTRGQQVTLSCSPISGHRSVSWYQQTPGQGLQFLFEYFSETQRNKGNFPGRFSGRQFSNSRSEMNVSTLELGDSALYLCASRVGRGFRTDTQYFGPGTRLTVL.

The V call is TRBV28, the J call TRBJ1-1; TRBD1 matches at 7 bases. Trimming took 6 bases from V and 0 from J; bases not matched to a gene: 10. The CDR3 is 16 amino acids. From germline, CDR1 is MDHEN and CDR2 SYDVKM. In DNA, the CDR3 is TGTGCCAGCAGCCCGTCGAGGGGACAGATGAACACTGAAGCTTTCTTT. Translated, it gives CASSPSRGQMNTEAFF.